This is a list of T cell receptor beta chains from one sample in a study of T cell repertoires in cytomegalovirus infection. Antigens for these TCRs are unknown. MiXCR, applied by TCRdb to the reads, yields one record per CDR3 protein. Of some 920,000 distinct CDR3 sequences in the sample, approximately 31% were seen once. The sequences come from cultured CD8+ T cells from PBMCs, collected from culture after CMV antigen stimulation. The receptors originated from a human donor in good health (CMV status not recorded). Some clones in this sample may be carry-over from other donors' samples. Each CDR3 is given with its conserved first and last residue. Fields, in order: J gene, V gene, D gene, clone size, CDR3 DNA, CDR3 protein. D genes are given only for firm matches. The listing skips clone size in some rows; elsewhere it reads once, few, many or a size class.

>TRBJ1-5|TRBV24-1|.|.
TGTGCCACCAGTACTCGAGGAGGCAATCAGCCCCAGCATTTT
CATSTRGGNQPQHF
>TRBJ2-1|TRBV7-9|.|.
TGTGCACTAACGGAGGTCAATGAGCAGTTCTTC
CALTEVNEQFF
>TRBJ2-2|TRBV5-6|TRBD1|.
TGTGCCAGCAGCTTGGTTGACAGGGGATTGATGAACACCGGGGAGCTGTTTTTT
CASSLVDRGLMNTGELFF
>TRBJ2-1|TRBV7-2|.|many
TGTGCCAGCAGCTTTTACGGGTTCGATGAGCAGTTCTTC
CASSFYGFDEQFF
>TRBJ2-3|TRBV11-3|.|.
TGTGCCAGCAGCACGCAAACCGGCCCCGGAACAGATACGCAGTATTTT
CASSTQTGPGTDTQYF
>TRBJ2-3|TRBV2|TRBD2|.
TGTGCCACCTTGGGGCTCCGTAGCGGGGGGGCTTCGAATACGCAGTATTTT
CATLGLRSGGASNTQYF
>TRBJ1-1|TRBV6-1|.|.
TGTGCCAGCAGTGGGACGGACTACATGAACACTGAAGCTTTCTTT
CASSGTDYMNTEAFF
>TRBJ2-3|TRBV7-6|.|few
TGTGCCAGCAGCTTAGGGACTATTCCTGGCACAGATACGCAGTATTTT
CASSLGTIPGTDTQYF
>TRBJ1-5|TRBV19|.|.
TGTGCCAGTAGTATAGGCCCTCAGCCCCAGCATTTT
CASSIGPQPQHF
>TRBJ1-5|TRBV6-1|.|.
TGTGCCAGCTCTGGAAGAGGGATCTATAGCAATCAGCCCCAGCATTTT
CASSGRGIYSNQPQHF
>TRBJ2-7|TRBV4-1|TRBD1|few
TGCGCCAGCAGGGGTCAGGGACAGGGGTCCTACGAGCAGTACTTC
CASRGQGQGSYEQYF
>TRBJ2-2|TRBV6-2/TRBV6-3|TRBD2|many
TGTGCCAGCAGAAGGACTAGCGGGGGGCCGAGGACCGGGGAGCTGTTTTTT
CASRRTSGGPRTGELFF
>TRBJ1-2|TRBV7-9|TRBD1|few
TGTGCCAGCAGCCCCACACAGGGGGAAATAAACTATGGCTACACCTTC
CASSPTQGEINYGYTF
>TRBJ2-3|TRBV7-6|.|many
TGTGCCAGCAGCTTAGGAGTGGGCTCCACAGATACGCAGTATTTT
CASSLGVGSTDTQYF
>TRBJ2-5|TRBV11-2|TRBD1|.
TGTGCCAGCAGACTGGACAGGGGCGGTAGAGAGACCCAGTACTTC
CASRLDRGGRETQYF
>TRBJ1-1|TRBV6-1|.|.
TGTGCCAGCAGTCAAAGGCGAGGAGGCTGGAACACTGAAGCTTTCTTT
CASSQRRGGWNTEAFF
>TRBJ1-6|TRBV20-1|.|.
TGCAGTGCTAGAGGAGGAGGGCCCATCCACTTT
CSARGGGPIHF
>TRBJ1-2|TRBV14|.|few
TGTGCCAGCAGCCCCTGGGGGGCCCAAGGGCTTGGAACGGACTATGGCTACACCTTC
CASSPWGAQGLGTDYGYTF
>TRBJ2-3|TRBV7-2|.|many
TGTGCCAGCAGCCCCGGGGATGGACTATGGGCCACAGATACGCAGTATTTT
CASSPGDGLWATDTQYF
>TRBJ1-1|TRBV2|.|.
TGTGCCAGCAATATCGGGGGGCTGAACACTGAAGCTTTCTTT
CASNIGGLNTEAFF
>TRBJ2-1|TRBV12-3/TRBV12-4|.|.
TGTGCCAGCAGTTTATTCCCCCCCCAAAACTCCTACAATGAGCAGTTCTTC
CASSLFPPQNSYNEQFF
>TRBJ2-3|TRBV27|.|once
TGTGCCAGCTCGTCGTGGGCCTCTAGCACAGATACGCAGTATTTT
CASSSWASSTDTQYF
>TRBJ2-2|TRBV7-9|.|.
TGTGCCAACAGCTTAGTGGGGACGGCCGGGGAGCTGTTTTTT
CANSLVGTAGELFF
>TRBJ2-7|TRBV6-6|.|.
TGTGCCAGCAGTTATCTTCACGAGCAGTACTTC
CASSYLHEQYF
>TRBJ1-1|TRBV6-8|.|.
TGTGCCAGCAGCTATTATCTGACGGCGGACCAAGGAGCTTTCTTT
CASSYYLTADQGAFF
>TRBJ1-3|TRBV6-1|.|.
TGTGCCAGCAGTGAAATAACCTCTGGAAACACCATATATTTT
CASSEITSGNTIYF
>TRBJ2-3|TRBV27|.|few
TGTGCCAGCAGGCCTTTGGACGGATACACAGATACGCAGTATTTT
CASRPLDGYTDTQYF
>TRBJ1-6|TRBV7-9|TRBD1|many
TGTGCCAGCAGCTTAGTCGGGACAGCGAATTCACCCCTCCACTTT
CASSLVGTANSPLHF
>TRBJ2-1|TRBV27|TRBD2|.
TGTGCCAGCAGTTTATCTAGCGGGGACGCCTACAATGAGCAGTTCTTC
CASSLSSGDAYNEQFF
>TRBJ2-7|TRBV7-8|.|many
TGTGCCAGCAGCACGGGACCTCACACTTCCTACGAGCAGTACTTC
CASSTGPHTSYEQYF
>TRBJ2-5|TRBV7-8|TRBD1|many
TGTGCCAGCAGCTTAGCAACAGGGGGCTTTGGAGAGACCCAGTACTTC
CASSLATGGFGETQYF
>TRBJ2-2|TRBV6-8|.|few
TGTGCCAGCAGTTACACCAGTATGGTTGGGACCGGGGAGCTGTTTTTT
CASSYTSMVGTGELFF
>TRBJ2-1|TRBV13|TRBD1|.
TGTGCCAGCAGCTTCGACAGGGGGTTCTGTTCCTACAATGAGCAGTTCTTC
CASSFDRGFCSYNEQFF
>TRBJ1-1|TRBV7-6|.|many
TGTGCCAGCAGCTTAGGCCCAGGGGATAACACTGAAGCTTTCTTT
CASSLGPGDNTEAFF
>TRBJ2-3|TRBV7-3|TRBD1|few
TGTGCCAGCAGCTTAACGCCCGGCCAGGGGGCTGCAGATACGCAGTATTTT
CASSLTPGQGAADTQYF
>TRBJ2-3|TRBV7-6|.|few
TGTGCCAGCAGCTTAGAGGCTGCAACAGATACGCAGTATTTT
CASSLEAATDTQYF
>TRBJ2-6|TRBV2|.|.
TGTGCCAGCAGGGTGAGGGTTCGGTCTGGGGCCAACGTCCTGACTTTC
CASRVRVRSGANVLTF
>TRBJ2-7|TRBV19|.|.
TGTGCCAGTAGCCCCGGGGGAAACTCCTACGAGCAGTACTTC
CASSPGGNSYEQYF
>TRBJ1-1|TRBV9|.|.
TGTGCCAGCAGCACGAGGGTAAGTGGCACTGAAGCTTTCTTT
CASSTRVSGTEAFF
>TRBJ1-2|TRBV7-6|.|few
TGTGCCAGCAGCTTAGCACAGGCCGGGGGCTACACCTTC
CASSLAQAGGYTF
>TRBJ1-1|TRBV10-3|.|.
TGTGCCATCAGTGAGTCGAGCACAGGGACTGAAGCTTTCTTT
CAISESSTGTEAFF
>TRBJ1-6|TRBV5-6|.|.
TGTGCCAGCAGCTTGGCCTGGCAGGAAAATTCACCCCTCCACTTT
CASSLAWQENSPLHF
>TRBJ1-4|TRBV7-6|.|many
TGTGCCAGCAGCTTAGCGGCAGGGGAGAGCGAAAAACTGTTTTTT
CASSLAAGESEKLFF
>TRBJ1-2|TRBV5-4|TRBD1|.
TGTGTCAGCAGTTTTGACAGGGGTAACTATGGCTACACCTTC
CVSSFDRGNYGYTF
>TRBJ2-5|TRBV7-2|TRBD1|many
TGTGCCAGCAGTTCCGGGACAGGCGGGTCCGGGGAGACCCAGTACTTC
CASSSGTGGSGETQYF
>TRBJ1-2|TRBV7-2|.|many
TGTGCCAGCAGCTTAGCGCCCGGGAGCTTATATGGCTACACCTTC
CASSLAPGSLYGYTF
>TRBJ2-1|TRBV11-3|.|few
TGTGCCAGCAGCCCAAACGACATGTCCTACAATGAGCAGTTCTTC
CASSPNDMSYNEQFF
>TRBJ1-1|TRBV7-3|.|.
TGTGCCAGCAGCTTCCATATCCACGGACAGAACACTGAAGCTTTCTTT
CASSFHIHGQNTEAFF
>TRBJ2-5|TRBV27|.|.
TGTGCCAGCAGTTTTGGGGGGGCCGGTGAGACCCAGTACTTC
CASSFGGAGETQYF
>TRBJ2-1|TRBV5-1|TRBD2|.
TGCGCCAGCAGCTTTCTGAGCGGGGCAAGGGATGAGCAGTTCTTC
CASSFLSGARDEQFF
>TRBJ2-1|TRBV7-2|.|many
TGTGCCAGCAGCATTAACAGGGTTCTAGACAATGAGCAGTTCTTC
CASSINRVLDNEQFF